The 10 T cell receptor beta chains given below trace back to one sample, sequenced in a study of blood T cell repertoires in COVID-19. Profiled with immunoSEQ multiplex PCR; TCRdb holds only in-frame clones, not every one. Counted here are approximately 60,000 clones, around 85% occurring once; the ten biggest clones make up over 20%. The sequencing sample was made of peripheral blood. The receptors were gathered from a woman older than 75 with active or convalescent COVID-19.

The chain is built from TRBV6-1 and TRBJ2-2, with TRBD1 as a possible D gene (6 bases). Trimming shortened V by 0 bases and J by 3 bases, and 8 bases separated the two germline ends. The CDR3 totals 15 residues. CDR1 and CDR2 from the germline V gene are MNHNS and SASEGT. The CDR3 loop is CASSEAPGDTGELFF. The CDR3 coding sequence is TGTGCCAGCAGTGAAGCACCAGGGGACACCGGGGAGCTGTTTTTT.

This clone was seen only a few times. The CDR3 coding sequence is TGTGCCAGCAGCCGGCAGGCAGGGAACACTGAAGCTTTCTTT. Translation gives CASSRQAGNTEAFF. The rearrangement joins TRBV7-3 to TRBJ1-1, with D hard to call. Germline V gene lookup returns CDR1 SGHTA and CDR2 FQGTGA. With 5 bases removed from V and 1 base from J, the gap between germline ends came to 11 bases. The CDR3 loop spans 14 amino acids.

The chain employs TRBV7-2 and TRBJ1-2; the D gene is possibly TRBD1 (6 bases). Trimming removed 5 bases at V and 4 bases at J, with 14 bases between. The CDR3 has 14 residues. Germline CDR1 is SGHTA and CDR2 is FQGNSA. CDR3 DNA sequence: TGTGCCAGCAGCCAGAACAGGGCAACCTATGGCTACACCTTC. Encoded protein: CASSQNRATYGYTF.

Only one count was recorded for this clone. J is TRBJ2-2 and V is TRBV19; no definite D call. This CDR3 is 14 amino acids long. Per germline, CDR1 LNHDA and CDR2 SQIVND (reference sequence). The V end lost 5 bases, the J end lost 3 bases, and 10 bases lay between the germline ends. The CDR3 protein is CASSLPGDTGELFF. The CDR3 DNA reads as TGTGCCAGTAGTCTGCCGGGTGACACCGGGGAGCTGTTTTTT.

In DNA form, the CDR3 reads TGTGCCAGCAGCAAAAGGGGGATCTTAGGCTACACCTTC. It codes for CASSKRGILGYTF. This chain joins TRBV4-2 and TRBJ1-2, with a weak D call TRBD1 (6 bases). The CDR3 is made up of 13 amino acids. Germline-derived CDR1 and CDR2 are LGHNA and YNFKEQ. The V end lost 5 bases, the J end lost 8 bases, and 15 bases lay between the germline ends.

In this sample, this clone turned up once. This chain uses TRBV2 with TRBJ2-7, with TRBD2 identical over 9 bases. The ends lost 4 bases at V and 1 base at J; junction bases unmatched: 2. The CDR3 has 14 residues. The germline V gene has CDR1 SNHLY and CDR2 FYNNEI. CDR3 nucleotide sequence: TGTGCCAGCAGTGTTAGCGGGGGTTCCTACGAGCAGTACTTC. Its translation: CASSVSGGSYEQYF.

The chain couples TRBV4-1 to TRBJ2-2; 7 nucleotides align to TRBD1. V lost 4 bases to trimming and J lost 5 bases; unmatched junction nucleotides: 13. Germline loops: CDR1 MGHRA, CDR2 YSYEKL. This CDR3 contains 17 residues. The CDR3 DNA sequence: TGCGCCAGCAGCCCCCATGGGGCAGGGGGTGCTACCGGGGAGCTGTTTTTT. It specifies CASSPHGAGGATGELFF.

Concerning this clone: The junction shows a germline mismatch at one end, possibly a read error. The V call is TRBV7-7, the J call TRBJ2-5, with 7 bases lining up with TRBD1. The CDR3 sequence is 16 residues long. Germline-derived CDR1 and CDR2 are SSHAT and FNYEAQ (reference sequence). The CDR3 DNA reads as TGTGCTAGCAGCTTAGGCCCAAGGGGGCCCGAAGAGACCCAGTACTTC. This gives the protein CASSLGPRGPEETQYF.

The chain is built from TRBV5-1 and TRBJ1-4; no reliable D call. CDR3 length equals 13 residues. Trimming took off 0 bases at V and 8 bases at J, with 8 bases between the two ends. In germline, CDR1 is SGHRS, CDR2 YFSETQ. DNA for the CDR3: TGCGCCAGCAGCTTGGGAGGAGGGGAAAAACTGTTTTTT. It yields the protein CASSLGGGEKLFF.

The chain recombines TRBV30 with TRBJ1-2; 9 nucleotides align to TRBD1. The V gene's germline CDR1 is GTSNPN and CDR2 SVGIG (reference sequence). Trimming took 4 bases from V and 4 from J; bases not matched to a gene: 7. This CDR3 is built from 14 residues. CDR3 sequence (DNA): TGTGCCTGGAACCCGGACAGGGGAGCCTATGGCTACACCTTC. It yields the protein CAWNPDRGAYGYTF.